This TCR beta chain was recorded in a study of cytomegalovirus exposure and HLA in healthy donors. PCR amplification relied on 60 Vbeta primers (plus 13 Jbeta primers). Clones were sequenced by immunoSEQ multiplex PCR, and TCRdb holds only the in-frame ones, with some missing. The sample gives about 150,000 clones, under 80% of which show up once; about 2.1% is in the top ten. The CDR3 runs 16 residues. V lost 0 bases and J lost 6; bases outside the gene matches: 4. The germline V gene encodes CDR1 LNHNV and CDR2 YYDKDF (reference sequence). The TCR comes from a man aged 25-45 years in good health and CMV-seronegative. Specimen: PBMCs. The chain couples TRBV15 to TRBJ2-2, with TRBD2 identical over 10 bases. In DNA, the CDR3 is TGTGCCACCAGCAGAGATAGCGGGGGGCAGGCCGGGGAGCTGTTTTTT. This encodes CATSRDSGGQAGELFF.